Sequencing of this T cell receptor beta chain was carried out in a study of cytomegalovirus exposure and HLA in healthy donors. The PCR made use of 60 Vbeta and 13 Jbeta primers. Original data processing: Unique TCR beta chains totaled approximately 83 million in a later count, with roughly 11 million of them shared. Repertoires were generated with immunoSEQ multiplex PCR, while TCRdb's copy carries only in-frame clones and drops some. The D gene and trimming were derived from the DNA, and the V and J assignments and clone size from that table. The sample includes some 220,000 clones, more than 60% of them seen just once. There are 15 residues in the CDR3. With 7 bases removed from V and 5 bases from J, the gap between germline ends came to 20 bases. Germline V CDR1 and CDR2: MDHEN, SYDVKM. This clone turned up a few times. Unrecorded immune exposures were likely, despite nominal health at sampling.

What was sequenced was PBMCs. The receptor's source is an older woman in good health and CMV-seropositive. The chain is built from TRBV28 and TRBJ1-1; weak D call: TRBD1 (6 bases). CDR3 in amino acids: CASTPPGGRATEAFF. The CDR3 DNA reads TGTGCCAGCACCCCCCCGGGGGGCCGGGCAACTGAAGCTTTCTTT.